Following are 4 T cell receptor beta chains from one sample sequenced in a study of vaccination and CD4 T cells after COVID-19. These TCRs are of unknown antigen specificity. Documented treatment: 10-day PBMC culture with coronavirus spike peptide pools or control peptides (ViraFEST assay). Sequencing of DNA taken from cultured CD4+ T cells relied on the Oncomine TCR Beta short-read assay. One entry per CDR3 protein results from TCRdb running MiXCR on the PCR reads. The sample holds around 16,000 distinct CDR3 sequences, around 50% seen once. The sequenced sample was CD4+ T cells from blood, cultured in vitro, obtained before SARS-CoV-2 vaccination. The receptors were sampled from a human donor who had recovered from COVID-19.

The chain recombines TRBV6-1 with TRBJ2-5, with D tentatively TRBD1 or TRBD2 (7 bases each). This CDR3 has 13 residues. Between the trimmed V and J ends, which lost 7 bases and 4 bases, there was a span of 13 bases. Germline V gene sequence: CDR1 MNHNS, CDR2 SASEGT. The CDR3 nucleotides are TGTGCCAGCACCCCAGGGGGGGGAGAGACCCAGTACTTC. Protein: CASTPGGGETQYF.

The chain couples TRBV6-1 to TRBJ1-3, with 8 bases matching TRBD1. The V gene's germline CDR1 is MNHNS and CDR2 SASEGT. The CDR3 contains 15 residues. The junction had 7 bases not matched to a gene; V was cut back by 5 bases and J by 4 bases. CDR3 amino acids: CASSLQGARGNTIYF. The CDR3 region has the DNA TGTGCCAGCAGTCTTCAGGGGGCGCGGGGAAACACCATATATTTT.

The J gene is TRBJ2-5, the V gene TRBV27; 8 nucleotides align to TRBD2. Germline lookup yields CDR1 MNHEY and CDR2 SMNVEV (reference sequence). V dropped 5 bases and J dropped 1; count of bases not matched to a gene: 9. This CDR3 has 16 amino acids. The CDR3, as DNA: TGTGCCAGCAGTCCCTGGGGTAGCGGGACCCAAGAGACCCAGTACTTC. Protein: CASSPWGSGTQETQYF.

CDR3 sequence: CASSLIAGPSSYNEQFF. In DNA, the CDR3 is TGTGCCAGCAGCTTAATAGCGGGCCCGAGCTCCTACAATGAGCAGTTCTTC. The V gene is TRBV7-3, the J gene TRBJ2-1, with TRBD2 identical over 7 bases. The CDR3 is 17 amino acids. Trimming cost V 1 base and J 0 bases; bases outside gene matches: 6. CDR1 is SGHTA, CDR2 FQGTGA, per germline.